The clone carrying this T cell receptor (beta chain) turned up a few times. This sample stems from a study of T cell changes during pregnancy in multiple sclerosis. Some clones are missing from TCRdb's copy, which holds only in-frame ones; the method was immunoSEQ multiplex PCR. The repertoire holds around 58,000 clones, with more than 80% as singletons. The ends were cut back, 4 bases at V and 0 bases at J, with 10 bases in the middle. Looked up from germline, CDR1 is SGHRS and CDR2 is YFSETQ. The CDR3 covers 14 residues. This clonotype was obtained from a female donor in good health, enrolled as a control in a pregnancy study. Sequencing was performed on CD4+ T cells from peripheral blood mononuclear cells, taken after pregnancy. The chain has TRBV5-1 and TRBJ1-1; no clear D. For the CDR3, the DNA is TGCGCCAGCAGCCCGGGGTTCATGAACACTGAAGCTTTCTTT. Translation gives CASSPGFMNTEAFF. Based on the CDR3 plus reference TRBV5-1 and TRBJ1-1, the full variable domain is KAGVTQTPRYLIKTRGQQVTLSCSPISGHRSVSWYQQTPGQGLQFLFEYFSETQRNKGNFPGRFSGRQFSNSRSEMNVSTLELGDSALYLCASSPGFMNTEAFFGQGTRLTVV.